This T cell receptor beta chain was captured by sequencing in a study of early T cells in non-severe SARS-CoV-2 infection. Study-wide context: Sequencing of unsorted whole blood was done on bulk RNA, leaving chains unpaired.

Via MiXCR, TCRdb re-called the 5' RACE reads, giving one row per CDR3 protein. The profile shows 55,000 to 70,000 distinct CDR3 sequences, less than 5.5% of them singletons. V lost 3 bases to trimming and J lost 5 bases; unmatched junction nucleotides: 12. Looked up from germline, CDR1 is ENHRY and CDR2 is SYGVKD. The CDR3 totals 16 residues. This clonotype was counted between two and nine times. The clonotype originates from an adult who was a healthcare worker with PCR-confirmed SARS-CoV-2 infection or an uninfected control (not recorded which). Sequencing input: whole blood. The chain carries TRBV10-3 and TRBJ1-2, with 7 bases identical to TRBD1. The CDR3 region is CAISDILQGRQYGYTF. The DNA of the CDR3 is TGTGCCATCAGTGATATTTTACAGGGGAGACAATATGGCTACACCTTC.